This TCR beta chain derives from a study of blood T cell repertoires in COVID-19. V was pared by 3 bases and J by 2 bases, with 7 bases between. CDR3 length: 14 residues. Germline V gene data show CDR1 as SGHAT and CDR2 as FQNNGV. Method: immunoSEQ multiplex PCR; TCRdb's copy keeps in-frame clones and lacks some. This sample carries about 280,000 clones, 88% of them seen once, and the ten largest clones take around 2%. The TCR sequence derives from an older woman in a cohort exposed to, infected with or recovered from COVID-19 (not recorded which). The chain has TRBV11-2 and TRBJ2-2; D is unresolved. Sequenced sample: PBMCs or T cells enriched from blood (not recorded which). The CDR3 is CASSFLSNTGELFF. The CDR3, as DNA: TGTGCCAGCAGCTTCCTCTCCAACACCGGGGAGCTGTTTTTT.